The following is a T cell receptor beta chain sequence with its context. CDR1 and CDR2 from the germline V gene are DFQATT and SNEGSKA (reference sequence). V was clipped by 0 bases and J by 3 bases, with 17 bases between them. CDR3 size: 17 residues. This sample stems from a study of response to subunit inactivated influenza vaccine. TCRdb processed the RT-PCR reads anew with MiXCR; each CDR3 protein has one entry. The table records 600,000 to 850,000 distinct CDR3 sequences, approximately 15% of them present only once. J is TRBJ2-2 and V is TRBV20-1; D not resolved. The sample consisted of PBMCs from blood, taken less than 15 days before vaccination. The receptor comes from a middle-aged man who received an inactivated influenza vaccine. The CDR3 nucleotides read TGCAGTGCTAGAGATCGCTACTTCAGCGTACACACCGGGGAGCTGTTTTTT. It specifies CSARDRYFSVHTGELFF.